This TCR beta chain was documented in a study of blood T cell repertoires in COVID-19. In the study overall: PBMCs, B-cell-depleted T cells, or T cells provided the cDNA or gDNA that made up the material.

Trimming removed 2 bases from V and 9 bases from J; junction bases left unmatched: 4. Germline assignment: CDR1 SEHNR and CDR2 FQNEAQ (reference sequence). The CDR3 runs 14 residues. Original processing methods: How many nucleated cells were present was estimated from reference gene primer amplification. Assay: immunoSEQ multiplex PCR; the TCRdb copy retains only in-frame clones and omits some. V and J calls and clone size are copied from that table; D and trimming were computed from the DNA. Of 200,000 to 250,000 clones listed, 82% were seen once; the top ten hold under 2%. The source is an elderly woman with acute or convalescent COVID-19. What was sequenced was peripheral blood. This chain uses TRBV7-9 with TRBJ2-1, with TRBD2 matching 10 bases. This CDR3 reads CASSLLAGAGEQFF. The CDR3 DNA reads as TGTGCCAGCAGCTTACTAGCGGGAGCAGGTGAGCAGTTCTTC.